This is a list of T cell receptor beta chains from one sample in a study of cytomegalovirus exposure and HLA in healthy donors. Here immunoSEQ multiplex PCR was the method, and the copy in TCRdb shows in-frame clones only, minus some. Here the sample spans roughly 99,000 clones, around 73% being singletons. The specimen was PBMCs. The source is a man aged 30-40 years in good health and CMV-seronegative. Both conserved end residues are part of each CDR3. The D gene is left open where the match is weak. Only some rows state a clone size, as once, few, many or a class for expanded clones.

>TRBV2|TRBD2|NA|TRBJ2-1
TGTGCCAGCAGAGATAGCGGGGGCTCCTACACTGAGCAGTTCTTC
CASRDSGGSYTEQFF
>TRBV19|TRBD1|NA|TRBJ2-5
TGTGCCAGTGGACCGGGACAGAGCACCCCGGAGACCCAGTACTTC
CASGPGQSTPETQYF
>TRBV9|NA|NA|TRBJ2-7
TGTGCCAGCAGCGCACGGACCTGGGGCGAGCAGTACTTC
CASSARTWGEQYF
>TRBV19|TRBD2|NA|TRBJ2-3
TGTGCCAGTAGTATCGGACTAGCGGGAGGCCCCCACACAGATACGCAGTATTTT
CASSIGLAGGPHTDTQYF
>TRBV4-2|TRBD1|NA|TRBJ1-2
TGTGCCAGCAGCCAAGCCCCGGGACAGGGAGATGGCTACACCTTC
CASSQAPGQGDGYTF
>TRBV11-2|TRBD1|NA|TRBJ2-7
TGTGCCAGCAGCTTAGCCGGGACAGGCTCCTACGAGCAGTACTTC
CASSLAGTGSYEQYF
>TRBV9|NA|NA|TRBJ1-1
TGTGCCAGCAGCACCCTCGGGTTGGAGAACACTGAAGCTTTCTTT
CASSTLGLENTEAFF
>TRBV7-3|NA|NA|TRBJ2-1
TGTGCCAGCAGCTTAGGACAAAACAATGAGCAGTTCTTC
CASSLGQNNEQFF
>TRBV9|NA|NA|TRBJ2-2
TGTGCCAGCACCCTTTTGGGGGACTCCCTGCCCCGGGAGCTGTTTTTT
CASTLLGDSLPRELFF
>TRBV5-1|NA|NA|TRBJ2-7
TGCGCCAGCAGCTTGGCGGCCTTACAGGGAGTCGAGCAGTACTTC
CASSLAALQGVEQYF
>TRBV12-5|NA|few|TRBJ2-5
TGTGCTAGTGGTTTGGGACATCAAGAGACCCAGTACTTC
CASGLGHQETQYF
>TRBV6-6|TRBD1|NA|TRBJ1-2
TGTGCCAGCAGTTACTCTGCTTGGCAGGGGGGTGGCTACACCTTC
CASSYSAWQGGGYTF
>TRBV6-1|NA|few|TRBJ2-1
TGTGCCAGCAGTGAAGCGAGGGTGGGTGAGCAGTTCTTC
CASSEARVGEQFF
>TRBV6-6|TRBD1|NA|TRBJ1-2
TGTGCCAGCAGTTCCGGAACAGGGGTCAACTATGGCTACACCTTC
CASSSGTGVNYGYTF
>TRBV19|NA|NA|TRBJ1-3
TGTGCCAGTAGCGCGGGCAGGTTAAACTCTGGAAACACCATATATTTT
CASSAGRLNSGNTIYF
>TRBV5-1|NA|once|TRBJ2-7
TGCGCCAGCAGCTGGACAGTCTCAACCTCCTACGAGCAGTACTTC
CASSWTVSTSYEQYF
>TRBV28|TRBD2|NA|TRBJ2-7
TGTGCCAGCAGGTCTTATAGCGGGAGGTCCAACGAGCAGTACTTC
CASRSYSGRSNEQYF
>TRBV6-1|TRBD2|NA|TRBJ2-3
TGTGCCAGCAGTGAATCGGGGGGGCGCGGAGATACGCAGTATTTT
CASSESGGRGDTQYF
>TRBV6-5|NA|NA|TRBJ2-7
TGTGCCAGCAGTTACTCGAGCCCCCAGGGGCAGGGCGAGCAGTACTTC
CASSYSSPQGQGEQYF
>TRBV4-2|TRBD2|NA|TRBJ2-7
TGTGCCAGCAGCCAAGAAAGGACTAGCGGGGTTTGGTACGAGCAGTACTTC
CASSQERTSGVWYEQYF
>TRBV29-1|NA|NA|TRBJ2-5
TGCAGCGTTGGAGGTCTATTGAAAGAGACCCAGTACTTC
CSVGGLLKETQYF
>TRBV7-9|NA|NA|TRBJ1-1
TGTGCCAGCAGCTTCTCCGTGAACACTGAAGCTTTCTTT
CASSFSVNTEAFF
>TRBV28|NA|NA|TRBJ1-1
TGTGCCAGCAGCGAGGGCCGGACCGAAGCTTTCTTT
CASSEGRTEAFF
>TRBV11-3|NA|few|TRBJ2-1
TGTGCCAGCTCTTTCGGGATCCCCCCGGATGAGCAGTTCTTC
CASSFGIPPDEQFF
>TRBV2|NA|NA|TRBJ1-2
TGTGCCAGCCAACAGGAAACGATGAACTATGGCTACACCTTC
CASQQETMNYGYTF
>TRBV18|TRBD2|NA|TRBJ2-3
TGTGCCAACTCACCACTAGCGGGGGGTAACACAGATACGCAGTATTTT
CANSPLAGGNTDTQYF
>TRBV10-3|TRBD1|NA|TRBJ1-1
TGTGCCATCACGGTGGCAGGGGGCTCAGGCACTGAAGCTTTCTTT
CAITVAGGSGTEAFF
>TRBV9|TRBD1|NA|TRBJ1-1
TGTGCCAGCAGCCGGGACAGGGGCACTGAAGCTTTCTTT
CASSRDRGTEAFF
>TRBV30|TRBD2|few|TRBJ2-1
TGTGCCTGGAGTGCGGGACTAGCGGGGGACAAGCAGTTCTTC
CAWSAGLAGDKQFF
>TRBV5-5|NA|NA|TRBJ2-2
TGTGCCAGCAGCACTGCCCCCGGGGAGCTGTTTTTT
CASSTAPGELFF
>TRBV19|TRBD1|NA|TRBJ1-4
TGTGCCAGTAGTAACCGACAGGGGTTTGGAAAACTGTTTTTT
CASSNRQGFGKLFF
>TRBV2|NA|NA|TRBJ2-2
TGTGCCAGCGGGGGCGGCTCGAACACCGGGGAGCTGTTTTTT
CASGGGSNTGELFF
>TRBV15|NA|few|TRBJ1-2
TGTGCCACCAGCAGAGGGGCAGGGGAGTCTGCGATTTATGGCTACACCTTC
CATSRGAGESAIYGYTF
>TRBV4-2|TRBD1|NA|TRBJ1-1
TGTGCCAGCAGCCAAGATGGGGACAGGGGGTCCGGTCCCATGAACACTGAAGCTTTCTTT
CASSQDGDRGSGPMNTEAFF
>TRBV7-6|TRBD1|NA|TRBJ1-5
TGTGCCAGCAGCCCGGGGACAGAATATAGCAATCAGCCCCAGCATTTT
CASSPGTEYSNQPQHF
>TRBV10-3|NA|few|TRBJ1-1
TGTGCCATCAGTGAAGGGGAGGGACACCCTGAAGCTTTCTTT
CAISEGEGHPEAFF
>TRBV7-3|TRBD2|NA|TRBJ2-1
TGTGCCAGCAGTTTAACGATAGGGCTAGCGGGGGGGAATGAGCAGTTCTTC
CASSLTIGLAGGNEQFF
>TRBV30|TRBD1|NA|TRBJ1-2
TGTGCCTGGAGGGGGGACAGGGTCAACTATGGCTACACCTTC
CAWRGDRVNYGYTF
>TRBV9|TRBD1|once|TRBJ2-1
TGTGCCAGCAGCGGACAGGGTTTCAATGAGCAGTTCTTC
CASSGQGFNEQFF
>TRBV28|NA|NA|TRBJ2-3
TGTGCCAGCAGTTTATACCAGGGGACGGATACGCAGTATTTT
CASSLYQGTDTQYF
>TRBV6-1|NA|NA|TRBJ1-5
TGTGCCAGCAGTGAAACGAAGACAGGTCCCCATAGCAATCAGCCCCAGCATTTT
CASSETKTGPHSNQPQHF
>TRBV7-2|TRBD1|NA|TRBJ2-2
TGTGCCAGCAGCTTAGAACCGGGGGACAGGCCGAAGGGGGAGCTGTTTTTT
CASSLEPGDRPKGELFF
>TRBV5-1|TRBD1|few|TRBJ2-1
TGCGCCAGCAGCCCGGATTTCCGGGACAGGGGCTCCGGGAAACCTTACAATGAGCAGTTCTTC
CASSPDFRDRGSGKPYNEQFF
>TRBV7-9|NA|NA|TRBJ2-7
TGTGCCAGCAGCTTGGACGGAGGGGACTACGAGCAGTACTTC
CASSLDGGDYEQYF
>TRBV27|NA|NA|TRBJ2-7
TGTGCCAGCAGTTCCCCCGGGGCGGGGCGGTCCTACGAGCAGTACTTC
CASSSPGAGRSYEQYF
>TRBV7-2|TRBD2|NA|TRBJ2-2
TGTGCCAGCAGCTTCCCTCGGGGGGGAACCGGGGAGCTGTTTTTT
CASSFPRGGTGELFF
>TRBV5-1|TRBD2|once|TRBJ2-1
TGCGCCAGCACTTCCAGAGGTAGCGGGAGGAATGAGCAGTTCTTC
CASTSRGSGRNEQFF
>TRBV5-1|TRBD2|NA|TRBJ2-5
TGCGCCAGCAGCTTAGCGGGAGGGCCGTCGGAGACCCAGTACTTC
CASSLAGGPSETQYF
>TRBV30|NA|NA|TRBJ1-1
TGTGCCCTAGAGCGGGCGACGAACACTGAAGCTTTCTTT
CALERATNTEAFF
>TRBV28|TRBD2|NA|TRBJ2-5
TGTGCCAGCAGTTCAACACTAGCGGGAGGATTCAGGGGAGAGACCCAGTACTTC
CASSSTLAGGFRGETQYF
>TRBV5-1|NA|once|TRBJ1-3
TGCGCCAGCAGCTTGAAATCCAGGACAGCTTTGAGCTCTGGAAACACCATATATTTT
CASSLKSRTALSSGNTIYF
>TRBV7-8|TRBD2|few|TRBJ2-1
TGTGCCAGCAGCTTAGCGCGGGCTAGCGGGGAGATCTACAATGAGCAGTTCTTC
CASSLARASGEIYNEQFF
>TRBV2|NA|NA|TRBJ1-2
TGTGCCAGCATCGGGGAGGTCTACTATGGCTACACCTTC
CASIGEVYYGYTF
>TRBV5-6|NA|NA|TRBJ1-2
TGTGCCAGCAGCCCCGACAACAATGGCTACACCTTC
CASSPDNNGYTF
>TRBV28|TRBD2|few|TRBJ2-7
TGTGCCAGCAGTTTAGGGACTAGCTCTGGCTACGAGCAGTACTTC
CASSLGTSSGYEQYF
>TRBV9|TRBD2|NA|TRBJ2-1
TGTGCCAGCAGCGTGTCTAGCGGGAGCTACAATGAGCAGTTCTTC
CASSVSSGSYNEQFF
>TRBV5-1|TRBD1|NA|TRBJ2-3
TGCGCCAGCAGGGAGTTAGGGACAGGGATGGATACGCAGTATTTT
CASRELGTGMDTQYF
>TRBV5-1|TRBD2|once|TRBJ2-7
TGCGCCAGCAGCTTGGAGGGCGGGAGGGCCGACGAGCAGTACTTC
CASSLEGGRADEQYF